What follows is one TCR beta chain and its context. Original methodology: Researchers report that nucleated cell counts were estimated from reference gene primer amplification. Repertoires were generated with immunoSEQ multiplex PCR, while TCRdb's copy carries only in-frame clones and drops some. V, J and clone size are taken as reported in that table, and D and trimming were inferred from the DNA itself. The sample has approximately 290,000 clones, 80% to 95% seen once; the top ten hold about 2%. Trimming removed 0 bases from V and 7 bases from J; junction bases left unmatched: 12. Germline V gives CDR1 SGHRS, CDR2 YFSETQ. The CDR3 runs to 18 residues. The record originates from a study of blood T cell repertoires in COVID-19.

The genes are TRBV5-1 and TRBJ2-1, with TRBD2 matching over 11 bases. The sequenced material came from peripheral blood. The receptor's source is a young woman with COVID-19, enrolled during active disease. The CDR3 bases are TGCGCCAGCAGCTTGGCAGGGACTAGCGGAATTACTTCGAATGAGCAGTTCTTC. Translated, it gives CASSLAGTSGITSNEQFF.